This T cell receptor beta chain was sequenced for a study of CD8+CD57+ T cells in acquired aplastic anemia. Study-level background: Roughly 3 ug was the average amount of DNA from sorted CD4+ and CD8+ cells. Study-wide points: Researchers report that twenty-nine CD8+ CDR3 sequences appeared in both patients and controls. Any difference that existed in CD8+ Simpson's diversity between patients and controls was not significant.

Genomic DNA provided the template from which TCR beta VDJ and CDR3 profiles were obtained. TCRdb passed the reads through MiXCR, listing each CDR3 protein once. The sample includes hundreds of thousands of distinct CDR3 sequences, 55% to 75% of them seen just once. The CDR3 has 13 amino acids. The V and J ends lost 6 bases and 2 bases respectively, with 11 bases between them. Germline CDR1 MNHNS, CDR2 SASEGT. This clonotype was observed many times. The antigen is undetermined. This chain connects TRBV6-1 to TRBJ2-7; D may match TRBD1 or TRBD2 (5 bases each). This clonotype originated in a human donor in good health, serving as a control. Material: sorted CD4+, CD8+, or CD8+CD57+ T cells (not recorded which) from PBMCs. This CDR3 is CASSWDGTYEQYF. The CDR3 nucleotides read TGTGCCAGCAGCTGGGACGGTACCTACGAGCAGTACTTC.